This TCR beta chain emerged from a study of blood T cells in healthy people across ages. Together with a sample-barcoded 5' primer, a J-beta primer mix was included in a second PCR lasting about 7 to 12 cycles. TCRdb called the 5' RACE reads again in MiXCR, with one record for every CDR3 protein. The sample carries roughly 800,000 distinct CDR3 sequences, 20% to 25% recorded once. The ends were cut back, 8 bases at V and 0 bases at J, with 17 bases in the middle. Germline V gene data show CDR1 as SNHLY and CDR2 as FYNNEI. The CDR3 totals 15 residues. Another study also made use of these data, one on T cells of mothers and their children.

This TCR derives from a boy between 10 and 17 years old in good health. The sequenced sample consisted of blood. This chain links TRBV2 with TRBJ2-7; D ambiguous. CDR3 sequence reads: CASVAPLAVSYEQYF. The CDR3 DNA is TGTGCCAGCGTGGCGCCTCTGGCAGTCTCCTACGAGCAGTACTTC.